This TCR beta chain derives from a study of beta chain features in type 1 diabetes. Study-level results: Researchers report that Type 1 diabetes patients had moderately but significantly shorter TCRB CDR3s across all four CD4+ subsets. Among type 1 diabetes patients, VDJ junctions had fewer insertions and more deletions.

Details on this clone: No antigen is known for it.

Expressed TCRB transcripts were sequenced, since all the RNA that had been isolated was reverse transcribed. Each sample of naive, central memory or regulatory T cells had, on average, around 3.3 million reads. The data were produced by immunoSEQ multiplex PCR, yet TCRdb's version contains in-frame clones alone and is incomplete. The sample records more than 250,000 clones, about a fifth being singletons. Stem cell-like memory, regulatory, central memory and naive CD4+ cells were sorted via CD45RO/CCR7/CD25/CD127/CD95/CD27. The authors obtained over 95% purity in all sorted populations. This clonotype originated in a woman between 40 and 50 years old with type 1 diabetes. Sequencing was done on a sample of naive CD4+ T cells from blood.

CDR3 region: CAWSVGVEQYF. The CDR3, as DNA: TGTGCCTGGAGTGTAGGGGTGGAGCAGTACTTC. The genes are TRBV30 and TRBJ2-7; TRBD1 might be the D (5 bases). V lost 0 bases, J lost 7 bases, and 7 bases lay in between. The CDR3 is 11 residues long. CDR1 is GTSNPN, CDR2 SVGIG, per germline (reference sequence).